This T cell receptor beta chain was observed in a study of T cell responses to AZD1222 COVID-19 vaccine (dated by TCRdb to 2020 to 2022). At the level of the whole study: Because spike-specific TCR depth and breadth did not differ between the two schedules, AZD1222 recipients who got a second dose at roughly 4 weeks were pooled with those who got a second dose at roughly 12 weeks. TCR sequencing covered roughly 230 trial participants: around 210 given two doses of AZD1222 and about 26 given two doses of MenACWY control vaccine. Enrollment into the trials was organized by age into subgroups of 18-55, 56-69 and 70-plus years, and those subgroups contained approximately 160, 26 and 62 TCR-sequenced participants, respectively.

A remark on this clone: This clone's antigen is unknown. It has no much larger one-base neighbor in the sample; base qualities were not kept.

The CDR3 regions of human TCRbeta chains were subjected to immunosequencing. Processing in the source paper ran as follows. Repertoire TCRs were checked for matches against a reference library of SARS-CoV-2-specific TCRs that had been generated using the MIRA antigen-specificity platform. Breadth meant the fraction of unique TCRs that were SARS-CoV-2-associated, whereas depth meant the fraction of total T cells that were SARS-CoV-2-associated. Each spike-specific TCR was assigned to its reactive spike region and to a CD4 or CD8 class using the MIRA data. Log10-transformed breadth and depth values were compared by one-way ANOVA with Sidak's multiple comparisons tests. The immuneACCESS repertoire file appears here via TCRdb, limited to in-frame rearrangements. These files lack a portion of the clones; in checked studies, under half of the deficit traces to unresolved V genes, and the cause of the others is not known. That table furnishes V, J and clone size, whereas the DNA furnished D and trimming. The sample includes 100,000 to 150,000 clones, with 94% observed a single time. The top ten hold roughly 6.6% of the sample.

Overall study outcomes, separate from this receptor: The 56-69-year group was small, and its depth increase did not reach significance, likely because of low power. Participants were mostly white British and included more females than males, and it was suggested by the authors that clonal diversity may have been underestimated. Nearly half of unique spike-specific TCRs reportedly recognized epitopes outside regions mutated in the B.1.351 and B.1.1.7 variants. Spike-specific TCR breadth and depth rose significantly after two AZD1222 doses compared with day 0 and with MenACWY recipients. The whole spike protein was spanned by vaccine-associated CD4 TCRs, and dominant responses were seen in regions 160-218 and 743-854. No day 14 peak-response samples were available, so repertoires were characterized only after the peak T cell response. Only five or six AZD1222 recipients were SARS-CoV-2 seropositive at baseline, limiting conclusions about previously exposed vaccinees.

This sample's time point label indicates: baseline before first vaccination. Vaccinee samples came from UK trials COV001 and COV002, including a single-blind randomized controlled phase 2/3 trial of AZD1222 (ChAdOx1 nCoV-19) in healthy adults. For TCRbeta chain sequencing, PBMC samples were collected from trial participants at day 0 and at day 28 after the second dose. From cysteine to phenylalanine, the CDR3 is 12 amino acids long. The DNA shown is the 36-base CDR3, in frame from base 1. The germline V gene (reference sequence) specifies SEHNR as CDR1 and FQNEAQ as CDR2. V is cut by 5 bases and J by 4 bases, and the space between the germline ends is 9 bases.

This chain is built from TRBV7-9 and TRBJ2-7; TRBD1 might be the D gene, on 6 matching bases. This clonotype was sampled from an adult in good health. Here the sequenced sample was peripheral blood, taken on day 0 of AZD1222 vaccination. The nucleotide sequence is TGTGCCAGCAGCATGCAGGGGTACGAGCAGTACTTC. Translated, it gives CASSMQGYEQYF.